This T cell receptor beta chain was recovered during a study of blood T cell repertoires in COVID-19. As for the study in general: From T cells, B-cell-depleted T cells, or PBMCs came the material, which was cDNA or gDNA.

Using immunoSEQ multiplex PCR, the repertoire was profiled, and TCRdb retains in-frame clones only, with some absent. The table has 160,000 or so clones, over 80% seen once. The CDR3 covers 15 residues. Looked up from germline, CDR1 is SNHLY and CDR2 is FYNNEI. The ends lost 6 bases at V and 1 base at J; junction bases unmatched: 6. The chain combines TRBV2 with TRBJ2-3; 8 bases line up with TRBD1. Input material: peripheral blood. The sequence derives from an older woman who had recovered from COVID-19. CDR3 loop: CASSRQGIGTDTQYF. The DNA for the CDR3 is TGTGCCAGCAGCCGACAGGGGATCGGCACAGATACGCAGTATTTT. Together with reference TRBV2 and TRBJ2-3, the CDR3 gives the full variable domain: EPEVTQTPSHQVTQMGQEVILRCVPISNHLYFYWYRQILGQKVEFLVSFYNNEISEKSEIFDDQFSVERPDGSNFTLKIRSTKLEDSAMYFCASSRQGIGTDTQYFGPGTRLTVL.